This T cell receptor beta chain was recovered during a study of regulatory dendritic cells for organ transplantation. Overall study results and limits: The authors noted considerable between-person heterogeneity in alloreactive memory CD8+ cells. Of resting T cell subsets, memory CD8+ had the most alloreactive clonotypes. Mature dendritic cells appeared to drive more memory CD8+ clonal expansion than regulatory ones. Memory CD8+ T cells were the most oligoclonal; naive cells were highly diverse.

The CDR3 loop spans 13 amino acids. The germline CDR1 and CDR2 sequences are SGDLS and YYNGEE. Unmatched junction bases numbered 2, after V lost 3 bases and J lost 4 bases. Sequencing was performed with immunoSEQ multiplex PCR; in TCRdb, only in-frame clones are kept and a portion is missing. This sample has roughly 35,000 clones, with around nine tenths found just once. As concerns this clone: Its target is not known.

The sample comprised naive CD4+ T cells from blood. Subset denoted: CD45RA+ naive T cells. This TCR was recovered from a human donor in good health. The rearrangement uses TRBV9 and TRBJ1-2, with 8 bases identical to TRBD1. The DNA of the CDR3 is TGTGCCAGCAGCGCTCAGGGGGCCTATGGCTACACCTTC. This gives the protein CASSAQGAYGYTF. Drawing the rest from reference TRBV9 and TRBJ1-2, the complete variable domain is DSGVTQTPKHLITATGQRVTLRCSPRSGDLSVYWYQQSLDQGLQFLIQYYNGEERAKGNILERFSAQQFPDLHSELNLSSLELGDSALYFCASSAQGAYGYTFGSGTRLTVV.